This T cell receptor beta chain was captured in a study of blood T cell repertoires in COVID-19. The germline V gene encodes CDR1 SGDLS and CDR2 YYNGEE. The V segment lost 1 base and the J segment 5 bases; nucleotides outside the gene matches: 13. CDR3 size: 18 residues. Sequencing was performed with immunoSEQ multiplex PCR; in TCRdb, only in-frame clones are kept and a portion is missing. The table lists about 180,000 clones, roughly 88% of them singletons. The chain recombines TRBV9 with TRBJ2-1, with 9 positions matching TRBD2. The source material was PBMCs or T cells enriched from blood (not recorded which). The TCR was taken from a woman in her thirties who had recovered from COVID-19. DNA for the CDR3: TGTGCCAGCAGCGTAAACTCGCGGGGGGGACTAGGGGACAATGAGCAGTTCTTC. This sequence encodes CASSVNSRGGLGDNEQFF.